This TCR beta chain came from a study of T-cell reconstitution after alpha-beta-depleted transplantation in children. The CDR3 consists of 15 residues. From germline, CDR1 is SGHRS and CDR2 YFSETQ. Trimming shortened V by 2 bases and J by 4 bases, and 12 bases separated the two germline ends. As it was prepared, the TCRbeta library received unique molecular identifiers. A single record per CDR3 protein comes from TCRdb applying MiXCR to the PCR reads. The sample contains 250,000 to 350,000 distinct CDR3 sequences, around 9.6% of which appear only once. Material: PBMCs from the stem cell graft donor, obtained from the stem cell graft. V gene TRBV5-1 combines with J gene TRBJ2-2; no clear D. The receptor was derived from a human donor who donated a stem cell graft to a child with SCID. The DNA for the CDR3 is TGCGCCAGCAGCTTAAGTGCCACGGGCACCGGGGAGCTGTTTTTT. It is translated as CASSLSATGTGELFF.